This T cell receptor (beta chain) stems from a study of CD8 T cells in Susac syndrome. Study-wide points: The study conceded that its TCR sequencing and HLA analysis involved relatively few individuals.

This clonotype was found once. Its specificity is not known. Reverse transcription of about 0.5 to 1 ug RNA was carried out with random hexamers. immunoSEQ multiplex PCR amplified TCR beta CDR3 across 54 Vbeta, 13 Jbeta. A single record per CDR3 protein comes from TCRdb applying MiXCR to the immunoSEQ multiplex PCR reads. The sample holds more than 200,000 distinct CDR3 sequences, roughly 95% seen once. This CDR3 contains 18 residues. Per the germline V gene, CDR1 is SGHTS and CDR2 is YDEGEE. Trimming shortened V by 6 bases and J by 10 bases, and 29 bases separated the two germline ends. The TCR sequence derives from a human donor with multiple sclerosis. The chain combines TRBV5-8 with TRBJ1-6; D is ambiguous. The sequencing input was CD4+ T cells from PBMCs. The CDR3: CASTRRSAHGPPGSPLHF. The DNA for the CDR3 is TGTGCCAGCACCCGACGGTCTGCCCACGGCCCCCCAGGCTCACCCCTCCACTTT.